The 9 T cell receptor beta chains reported below all come from one sample, sequenced in a study of siplizumab effects on memory and regulatory T cells. The assay was immunoSEQ multiplex PCR, and TCRdb's table has in-frame clones only and misses some. The table lists about 52,000 clones, 95% to 97% of them singletons. Sequencing was carried out using naive CD4+ T cells sorted from blood. These receptors all come from a human donor in good health.

With regard to this clone: The junction differs from germline at one of its ends, possibly a read error. The rearrangement joins TRBV20-1 to TRBJ1-5; D is possibly TRBD1 (6 bases). Germline V lookup: CDR1 DFQATT, CDR2 SNEGSKA (reference sequence). This CDR3 comprises 11 residues. The CDR3 DNA follows: TGCAGTGCTAGAGATTCCCGGGGGCCAACATTT. Protein: CSARDSRGPTF.

The chain is built from TRBV18 and TRBJ2-7, with a tentative D call TRBD1 (7 bases). V lost 3 bases, J lost 6 bases, and 12 bases lay in between. Germline CDR1 is KGHSH and CDR2 is LQKENI. CDR3 size: 13 residues. CDR3 in DNA: TGTGCCAGCTCACCTTCGCAGGGGGGCGAGCAGTACTTC. Amino acid sequence: CASSPSQGGEQYF.

The chain links TRBV28 to TRBJ1-2; D call uncertain. Trimming stripped 1 base from V and 7 bases from J, with 22 bases between. Germline V lookup: CDR1 MDHEN, CDR2 SYDVKM. The CDR3 is 17 residues long. In DNA form, the CDR3 reads TGTGCCAGCAGTTTATATGCCCTCCCGGGCGGGTATGGTGGCTACACCTTC. Translation: CASSLYALPGGYGGYTF.

The rearrangement uses TRBV28 and TRBJ1-5; the match to TRBD1 covers 9 bases. In germline, CDR1 is MDHEN, CDR2 SYDVKM. This CDR3 contains 17 residues. V shed 7 bases and J 6 bases; nucleotides not matched to a gene: 16. CDR3 in DNA: TGTGCCAGCAACTCTGGGAAGGGGGACAGGGATAGTCAGCCCCAGCATTTT. Its translation: CASNSGKGDRDSQPQHF.

This rearrangement joins TRBV4-1 to TRBJ2-5, with D possibly TRBD2 on 7 matching bases. CDR1 is MGHRA, CDR2 YSYEKL, per germline. Trimming shortened V by 5 bases and J by 1 base, and 14 bases separated the two germline ends. This CDR3 is 15 amino acids long. DNA of the CDR3: TGCGCCAGCAGCAAATCCCGGGGGGCCCAAGAGACCCAGTACTTC. The encoded protein is CASSKSRGAQETQYF.

The chain has TRBV6-5 and TRBJ2-3; 7 nucleotides line up with TRBD1. V lost 6 bases, J lost 1 base, and 4 bases stayed unmatched. CDR3 length: 14 amino acids. CDR1 MNHEY and CDR2 SVGAGI come from the germline V gene. In DNA form, the CDR3 reads TGTGCCAGCAGCCGAGGGACAGGCACAGATACGCAGTATTTT. This encodes CASSRGTGTDTQYF.

This clone was observed a single time. This chain joins TRBV28 and TRBJ1-2, with a tentative D call TRBD1 (5 bases). V was clipped by 3 bases and J by 0 bases, with 5 bases between them. The CDR3 has 13 amino acids. Germline V gene sequence: CDR1 MDHEN, CDR2 SYDVKM. The CDR3 loop reads CASSFRANYGYTF. In DNA, the CDR3 is TGTGCCAGCAGTTTCAGGGCTAACTATGGCTACACCTTC.

V and J are TRBV11-2 and TRBJ2-1; a possible D gene is TRBD2 (6 bases). CDR1 SGHAT and CDR2 FQNNGV come from the germline V gene. Trimming stripped 4 bases from V and 11 bases from J, with 15 bases between. This CDR3 is 13 amino acids long. CDR3 residues: CASSSGGAGQQFF. The CDR3 DNA is TGTGCCAGCAGCTCCGGAGGGGCAGGCCAGCAGTTCTTC.

The chain links TRBV4-2 to TRBJ2-7; TRBD2 matches at 12 bases. The CDR3 has 16 amino acids. V lost 1 base and J lost 0; bases outside the gene matches: 1. The germline V gene encodes CDR1 LGHNA and CDR2 YNFKEQ. The CDR3 DNA reads as TGTGCCAGCAGCCAAGGGACTAGCGGGACCTCCTACGAGCAGTACTTC. Amino acids: CASSQGTSGTSYEQYF.